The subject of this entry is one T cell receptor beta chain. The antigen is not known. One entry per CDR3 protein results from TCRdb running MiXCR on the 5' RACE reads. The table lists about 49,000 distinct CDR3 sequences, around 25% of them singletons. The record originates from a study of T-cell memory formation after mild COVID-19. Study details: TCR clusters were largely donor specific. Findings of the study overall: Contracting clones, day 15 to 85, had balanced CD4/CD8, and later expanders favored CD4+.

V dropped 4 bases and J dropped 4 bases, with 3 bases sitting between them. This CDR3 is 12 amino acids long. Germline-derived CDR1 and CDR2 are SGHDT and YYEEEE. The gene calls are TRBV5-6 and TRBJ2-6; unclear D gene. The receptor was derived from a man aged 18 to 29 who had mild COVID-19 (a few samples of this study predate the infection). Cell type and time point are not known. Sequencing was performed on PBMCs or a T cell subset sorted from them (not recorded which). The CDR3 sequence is CASSPGANVLTF. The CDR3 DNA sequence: TGTGCCAGCAGCCCCGGGGCCAACGTCCTGACTTTC.